Each of the 7 T cell receptor beta chains below was sequenced from the same sample in a study of blood T cell repertoires in COVID-19. TCRdb keeps only in-frame clones here, not all; method: immunoSEQ multiplex PCR. The data hold about 260,000 clones, with around 90% observed a single time. Sequencing was carried out using peripheral blood. These receptors originate from a man in his sixties who had recovered from COVID-19.

The chain is built from TRBV6-6 and TRBJ2-1, with D possibly being TRBD1 (5 bases). Looked up from germline, CDR1 is MNHNY and CDR2 is SVGAGI (reference sequence). The CDR3 runs 12 residues. The V gene lost 2 bases and the J gene lost 12 bases, with 11 bases spanning the gap. The CDR3 DNA follows: TGTGCCAGCAGTTACGGGGCTAACCGGCAGTTCTTC. Amino acid sequence: CASSYGANRQFF.

The J gene is TRBJ1-5, the V gene TRBV29-1, with D perhaps TRBD1 (5 bases). The germline V and J ends were trimmed by 1 base and 7 bases, with 11 bases remaining between them. This CDR3 has 13 residues. Germline assignment: CDR1 SQVTM and CDR2 ANQGSEA. CDR3 sequence reads: CSVEGRAGQPQHF. Written as DNA, the CDR3 is TGCAGCGTTGAAGGCAGGGCCGGGCAGCCCCAGCATTTT.

The chain recombines TRBV7-2 with TRBJ2-2; 11 bases are shared with TRBD2. J lost 6 bases, V lost 5 bases, and 8 bases had no gene match. Germline V gives CDR1 SGHTA, CDR2 FQGNSA. There are 16 residues in the CDR3. The chain's CDR3 is CASSINSGGAAGELFF. CDR3 bases: TGTGCCAGCAGCATAAATAGCGGGGGGGCAGCCGGGGAGCTGTTTTTT.

The V gene is TRBV9, the J gene TRBJ1-4, with TRBD1 identical over 8 bases. The V and J ends lost 3 bases and 7 bases, in that order; junction bases with no gene match: 8. Germline V CDR1 and CDR2: SGDLS, YYNGEE. This CDR3 is built from 15 residues. The CDR3 region has the DNA TGTGCCAGCAGCGGCTCAGGGGGCTTTAGTGAAAAACTGTTTTTT. It translates to CASSGSGGFSEKLFF.

This rearrangement joins TRBV20-1 to TRBJ2-5; the D gene is possibly TRBD1 (5 bases). CDR1 and CDR2 (germline): DFQATT, SNEGSKA (reference sequence). The V end lost 3 bases, the J end lost 11 bases, and 13 bases lay between the germline ends. The length of the CDR3 is 11 residues. Written as DNA, the CDR3 is TGCAGTGCTAGTATCCAGGGTGGACAGTACTTC. Translating gives CSASIQGGQYF.

V usage is TRBV7-3 and J usage is TRBJ2-7; D is undetermined. CDR1 is SGHTA and CDR2 is FQGTGA in the germline V gene. The CDR3 is 14 residues long. The germline V and J ends were trimmed by 5 bases and 2 bases, with 13 bases remaining between them. CDR3 sequence (DNA): TGTGCCAGCAGCCCTGACTCGGGTACCTACGAGCAGTACTTC. It is translated as CASSPDSGTYEQYF. The whole variable domain, remainder taken from reference TRBV7-3 and TRBJ2-7, is GAGVSQTPSNKVTEKGKYVELRCDPISGHTALYWYRQSLGQGPEFLIYFQGTGAADDSGLPNDRFFAVRPEGSVSTLKIQRTERGDSAVYLCASSPDSGTYEQYFGPGTRLTVT.

The gene calls are TRBV19 and TRBJ1-2, with TRBD1 matching 7 bases. The CDR3 length is 14 residues. Trimming cost V 5 bases and J 3 bases; bases outside gene matches: 6. CDR1 LNHDA and CDR2 SQIVND come from the germline V gene (reference sequence). The CDR3 DNA sequence: TGTGCCAGTAGTCGGGACAGCCTAGACTATGGCTACACCTTC. Protein product: CASSRDSLDYGYTF.